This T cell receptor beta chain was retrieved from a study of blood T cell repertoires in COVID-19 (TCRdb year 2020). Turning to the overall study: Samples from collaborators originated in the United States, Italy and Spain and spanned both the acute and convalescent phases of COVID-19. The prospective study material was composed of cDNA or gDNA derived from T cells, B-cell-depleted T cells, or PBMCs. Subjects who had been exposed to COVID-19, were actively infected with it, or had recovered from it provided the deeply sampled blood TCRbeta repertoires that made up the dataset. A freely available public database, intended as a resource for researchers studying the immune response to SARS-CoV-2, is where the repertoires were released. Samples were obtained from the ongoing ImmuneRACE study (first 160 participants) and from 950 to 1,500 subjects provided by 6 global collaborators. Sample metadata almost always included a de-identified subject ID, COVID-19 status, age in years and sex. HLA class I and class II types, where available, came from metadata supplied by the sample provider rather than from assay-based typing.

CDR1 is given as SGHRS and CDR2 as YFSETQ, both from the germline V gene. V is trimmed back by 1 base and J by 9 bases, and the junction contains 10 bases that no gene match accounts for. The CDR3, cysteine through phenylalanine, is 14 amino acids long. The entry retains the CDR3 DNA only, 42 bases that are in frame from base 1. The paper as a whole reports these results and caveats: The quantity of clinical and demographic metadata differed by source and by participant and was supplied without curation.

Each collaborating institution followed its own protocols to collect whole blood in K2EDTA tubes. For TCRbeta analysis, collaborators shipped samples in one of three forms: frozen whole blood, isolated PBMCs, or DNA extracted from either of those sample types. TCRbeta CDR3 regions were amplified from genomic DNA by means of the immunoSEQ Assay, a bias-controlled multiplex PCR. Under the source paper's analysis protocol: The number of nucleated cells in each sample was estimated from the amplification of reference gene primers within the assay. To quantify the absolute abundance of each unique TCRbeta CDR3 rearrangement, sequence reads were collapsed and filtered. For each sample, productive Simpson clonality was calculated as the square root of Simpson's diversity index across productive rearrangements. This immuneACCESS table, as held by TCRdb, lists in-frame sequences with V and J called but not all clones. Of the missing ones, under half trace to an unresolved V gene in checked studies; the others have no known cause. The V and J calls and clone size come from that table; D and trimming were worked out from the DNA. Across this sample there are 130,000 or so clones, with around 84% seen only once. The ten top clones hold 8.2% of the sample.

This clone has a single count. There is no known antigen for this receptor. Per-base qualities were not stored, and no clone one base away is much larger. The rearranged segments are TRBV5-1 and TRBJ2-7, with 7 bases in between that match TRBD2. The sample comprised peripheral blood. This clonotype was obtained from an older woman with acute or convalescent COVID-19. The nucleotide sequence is TGCGCCAGCAGCTTGAGGCTAGCGGCCTCCGCGCAGTACTTC. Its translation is CASSLRLAASAQYF.